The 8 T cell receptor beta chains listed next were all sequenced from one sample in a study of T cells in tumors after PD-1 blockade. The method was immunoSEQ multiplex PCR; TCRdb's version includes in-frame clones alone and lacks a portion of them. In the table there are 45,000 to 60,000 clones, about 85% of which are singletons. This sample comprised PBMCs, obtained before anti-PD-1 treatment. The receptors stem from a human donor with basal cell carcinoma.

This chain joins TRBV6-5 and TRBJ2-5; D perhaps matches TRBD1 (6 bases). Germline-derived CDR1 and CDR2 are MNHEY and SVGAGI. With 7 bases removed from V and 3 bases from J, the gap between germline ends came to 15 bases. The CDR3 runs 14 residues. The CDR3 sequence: CASTRWGTKETQYF. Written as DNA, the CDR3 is TGTGCCAGCACCAGGTGGGGGACAAAAGAGACCCAGTACTTC.

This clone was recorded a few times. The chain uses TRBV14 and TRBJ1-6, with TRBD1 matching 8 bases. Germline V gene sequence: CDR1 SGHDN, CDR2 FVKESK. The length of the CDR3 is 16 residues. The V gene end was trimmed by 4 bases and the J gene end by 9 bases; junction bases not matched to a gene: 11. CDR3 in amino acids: CASSRAGQAQGSPLHF. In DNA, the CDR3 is TGTGCCAGCAGCCGTGCGGGACAGGCCCAAGGTTCACCCCTCCACTTT.

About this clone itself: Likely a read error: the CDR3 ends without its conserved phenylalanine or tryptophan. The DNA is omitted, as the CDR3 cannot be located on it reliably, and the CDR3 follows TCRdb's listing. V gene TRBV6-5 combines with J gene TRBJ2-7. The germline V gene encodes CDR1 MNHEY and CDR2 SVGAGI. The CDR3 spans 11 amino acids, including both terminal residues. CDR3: CASDYPAGPEI.

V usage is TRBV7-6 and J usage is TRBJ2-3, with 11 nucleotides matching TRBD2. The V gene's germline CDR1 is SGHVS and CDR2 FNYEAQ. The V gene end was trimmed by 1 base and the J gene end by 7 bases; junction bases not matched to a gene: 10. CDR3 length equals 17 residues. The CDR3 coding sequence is TGTGCCAGCAGCTTAGGGGCCCTGGCTAGCGGGGGGAATACGCAGTATTTT. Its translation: CASSLGALASGGNTQYF.

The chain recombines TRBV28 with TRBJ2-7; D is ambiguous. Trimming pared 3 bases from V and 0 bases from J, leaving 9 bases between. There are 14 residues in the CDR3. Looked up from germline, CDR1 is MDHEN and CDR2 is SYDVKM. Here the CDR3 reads CASSLDGDSYEQYF. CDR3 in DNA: TGTGCCAGCAGTTTGGACGGAGACTCCTACGAGCAGTACTTC.

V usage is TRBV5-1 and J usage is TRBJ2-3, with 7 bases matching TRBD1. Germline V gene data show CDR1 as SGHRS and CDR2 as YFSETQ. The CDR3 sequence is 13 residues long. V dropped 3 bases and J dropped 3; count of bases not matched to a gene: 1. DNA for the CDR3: TGCGCCAGCAGCTCACAGGGGACAGATACGCAGTATTTT. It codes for CASSSQGTDTQYF.

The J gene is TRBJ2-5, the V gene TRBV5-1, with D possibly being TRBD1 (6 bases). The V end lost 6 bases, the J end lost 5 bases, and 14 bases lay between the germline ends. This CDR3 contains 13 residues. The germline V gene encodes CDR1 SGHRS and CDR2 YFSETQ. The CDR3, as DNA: TGCGCCAGCAATAGGGGGAGAGAGGAGACCCAGTACTTC. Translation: CASNRGREETQYF.

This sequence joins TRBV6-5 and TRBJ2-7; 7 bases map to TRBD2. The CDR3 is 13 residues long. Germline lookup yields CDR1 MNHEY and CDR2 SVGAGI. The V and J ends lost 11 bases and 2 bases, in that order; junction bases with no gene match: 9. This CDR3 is CAWGGTEPYEQYF. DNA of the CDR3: TGTGCCTGGGGGGGGACGGAGCCCTACGAGCAGTACTTC.